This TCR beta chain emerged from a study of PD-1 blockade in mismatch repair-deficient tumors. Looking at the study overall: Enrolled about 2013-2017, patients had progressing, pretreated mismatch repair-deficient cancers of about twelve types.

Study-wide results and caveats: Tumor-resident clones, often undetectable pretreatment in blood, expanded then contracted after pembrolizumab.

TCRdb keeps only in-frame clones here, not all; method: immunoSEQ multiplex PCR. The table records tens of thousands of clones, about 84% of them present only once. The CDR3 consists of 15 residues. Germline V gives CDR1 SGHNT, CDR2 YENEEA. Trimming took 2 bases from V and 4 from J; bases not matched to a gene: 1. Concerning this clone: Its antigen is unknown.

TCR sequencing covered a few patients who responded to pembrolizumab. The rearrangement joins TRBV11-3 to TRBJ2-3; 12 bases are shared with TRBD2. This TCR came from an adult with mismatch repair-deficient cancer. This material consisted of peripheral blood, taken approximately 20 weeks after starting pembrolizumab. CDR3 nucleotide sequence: TGTGCCAGCAGCTTAAGACTAGCGGGAGCAGATACGCAGTATTTT. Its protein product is CASSLRLAGADTQYF.